The rows below give T cell receptor beta chains drawn from one sample of a study of blood T cell repertoires in COVID-19. Profiling relied on immunoSEQ multiplex PCR, and the TCRdb table lists in-frame clones only, not all of them. In the table there are around 430,000 clones, 85% to 90% of which are singletons. Specimen: PBMCs or T cells enriched from blood (not recorded which). The receptors come from a woman between 50 and 59 years old who had recovered from COVID-19. The CDR3 runs from the conserved cysteine through the conserved F or W. The D gene is left open where the match is weak. Only part of the rows carry a size: once, few, many, or a class if the clone is expanded.

NA TRBJ2-7 TRBV28 NA CASSLFPRQTSSYEQYF TGTGCCAGCAGTTTGTTTCCCAGACAGACCAGCTCCTACGAGCAGTACTTC
NA TRBJ1-6 TRBV5-1 NA CASRRVSSYNSPLHF TGCGCCAGCAGACGGGTCAGCTCCTATAATTCACCCCTCCACTTT
TRBD1 TRBJ2-3 TRBV2 NA CASRSGQGAKDTQYF TGTGCCAGCAGGTCGGGACAGGGGGCGAAAGATACGCAGTATTTT
NA TRBJ2-5 TRBV27 once CASSLSWGVRETQYF TGTGCCAGCAGTTTATCCTGGGGGGTTCGGGAGACCCAGTACTTC
NA TRBJ1-1 TRBV27 once CASSKLVSDTEAFF TGTGCCAGCAGTAAATTGGTCTCGGACACTGAAGCTTTCTTT
NA TRBJ1-5 TRBV6-2/TRBV6-3 few CASSYPQNQPQHF TGTGCCAGCAGTTACCCTCAGAATCAGCCCCAGCATTTT
NA TRBJ1-2 TRBV6-1 NA CASSEALAVSYGYTF TGTGCCAGCAGTGAAGCGCTGGCAGTCTCCTATGGCTACACCTTC
NA TRBJ2-1 TRBV1 NA CTSSQEDRAYVYEQFF TGCACCAGCAGCCAAGAGGACAGGGCGTACGTTTATGAGCAGTTCTTC
NA TRBJ1-5 TRBV28 NA CASSSLDSPNQPQHF TGTGCCAGCAGTTCCCTGGACAGCCCCAATCAGCCCCAGCATTTT
NA TRBJ1-1 TRBV6-2/TRBV6-3 NA CASTPVGGDPEAFF TGTGCCAGCACCCCGGTGGGGGGGGACCCTGAAGCTTTCTTT
TRBD2 TRBJ2-3 TRBV3-1/TRBV3-2 NA CASSQVAGGVTDTQYF TGTGCCAGCAGCCAAGTAGCGGGCGGCGTCACAGATACGCAGTATTTT
TRBD1 TRBJ1-2 TRBV7-2 NA CASSLGTGSYYGYTF TGTGCCAGCAGCCTAGGGACAGGGAGTTATTATGGCTACACCTTC
TRBD2 TRBJ2-3 TRBV11-1 NA CASSLQRGNTQYF TGTGCCAGCAGCTTACAGCGGGGGAATACGCAGTATTTT
NA TRBJ1-6 TRBV19 NA CASSRTVSDSPLHF TGTGCCAGTAGCCGGACAGTGTCCGATTCACCCCTCCACTTT
NA TRBJ1-1 TRBV5-1 NA CASSPLAGNTEAFF TGCGCCAGCAGCCCTCTTGCAGGGAACACTGAAGCTTTCTTT
TRBD1 TRBJ2-7 TRBV29-1 NA CSGSGQGLYEQYF TGCAGCGGTTCGGGACAGGGGCTCTACGAGCAGTACTTC
NA TRBJ2-7 TRBV6-5 few CASTLRRGYEQYF TGTGCCAGCACCCTTCGAAGGGGTTACGAGCAGTACTTC
TRBD1 TRBJ1-1 TRBV18 NA CASSQLTGGEGEAFF TGTGCCAGCTCACAATTGACAGGGGGCGAGGGTGAAGCTTTCTTT
NA TRBJ1-4 TRBV2 NA CASSGQFNEKLFF TGTGCCAGCAGCGGACAGTTTAATGAAAAACTGTTTTTT
NA TRBJ1-2 TRBV18 NA CASSPTAANYGYTF TGTGCCAGCTCACCGACCGCGGCCAACTATGGCTACACCTTC
TRBD1 TRBJ1-1 TRBV19 NA CASRKQGLANTEAFF TGTGCCAGTCGGAAACAGGGGTTGGCGAACACTGAAGCTTTCTTT
NA TRBJ1-2 TRBV18 NA CASSPSRANYGYTF TGTGCCAGCTCACCAAGTCGAGCTAACTATGGCTACACCTTC
TRBD1 TRBJ1-1 TRBV3-1/TRBV3-2 NA CASSSRTGKEAFF TGTGCCAGCAGCTCCCGGACAGGGAAAGAAGCTTTCTTT
NA TRBJ1-1 TRBV18 NA CASSPLGGDTEAFF TGTGCCAGCTCACCACTAGGTGGAGACACTGAAGCTTTCTTT
TRBD1 TRBJ1-2 TRBV6-2/TRBV6-3 NA CASSLPPGQQIGGYTF TGTGCCAGCAGTTTGCCCCCGGGACAGCAAATTGGTGGCTACACCTTC
NA TRBJ1-1 TRBV28 NA CASSHPEFEVNTEAFF TGTGCCAGCAGTCATCCCGAATTTGAGGTGAACACTGAAGCTTTCTTT
TRBD2 TRBJ2-3 TRBV10-1 NA CASRSARGGTDTQYF TGCGCCAGCCGCTCGGCCCGGGGGGGCACAGATACGCAGTATTTT
TRBD1 TRBJ2-7 TRBV5-1 NA CASRETGGHTYEQYF TGCGCCAGCAGGGAAACAGGGGGCCATACCTACGAGCAGTACTTC
TRBD2 TRBJ2-3 TRBV6-2/TRBV6-3 NA CASSYSDGRLAASTDTQYF TGTGCCAGCAGTTACTCGGACGGAAGGCTAGCGGCTAGCACAGATACGCAGTATTTT
NA TRBJ2-1 TRBV7-9 NA CASSLPLYEQFF TGTGCCAGCAGCTTACCTCTTTATGAGCAGTTCTTC
TRBD1 TRBJ1-1 TRBV3-1/TRBV3-2 NA CASSHIQGYTEAFF TGTGCCAGCAGCCACATACAGGGGTACACTGAAGCTTTCTTT
TRBD1 TRBJ1-2 TRBV18 NA CASSLTGQGNYGYTF TGTGCCAGCTCCCTCACCGGACAGGGCAACTATGGCTACACCTTC
NA TRBJ1-1 TRBV9 few CASSVGVQNTEAFF TGTGCCAGCAGCGTAGGTGTACAGAACACTGAAGCTTTCTTT
TRBD1 TRBJ1-5 TRBV5-1 NA CASSFGTGINQPQHF TGCGCCAGCAGCTTCGGGACAGGGATTAATCAGCCCCAGCATTTT
TRBD1 TRBJ2-1 TRBV19 NA CASSTGQGSSYNEQFF TGTGCCAGTAGTACCGGACAGGGGAGCTCCTACAATGAGCAGTTCTTC
NA TRBJ1-4 TRBV2 NA CASRRLATNEKLFF TGTGCCAGTCGGAGGTTAGCAACTAATGAAAAACTGTTTTTT
NA TRBJ1-2 TRBV7-9 NA CALLIPPGNGYTF TGTGCCCTGTTGATCCCGCCCGGGAATGGCTACACCTTC
NA TRBJ1-2 TRBV7-9 NA CASSPKAGHYGYTF TGTGCCAGCAGCCCCAAGGCGGGTCACTATGGCTACACCTTC
TRBD2 TRBJ2-7 TRBV6-5 NA CASSPTSGGAEEQYF TGTGCCAGCAGCCCGACTAGCGGGGGGGCAGAAGAGCAGTACTTC
NA TRBJ1-3 TRBV2 NA CASSGEVRSGNTIYF TGTGCCAGCAGTGGAGAGGTTAGGTCTGGAAACACCATATATTTT
TRBD1 TRBJ2-1 TRBV5-1 NA CASSPQTGSSYNEQFF TGCGCCAGCAGCCCCCAGACAGGGAGCTCCTACAATGAGCAGTTCTTC
NA TRBJ2-2 TRBV25-1 NA CASRGGVNTGELFF TGTGCCAGCAGAGGGGGGGTTAACACCGGGGAGCTGTTTTTT
NA TRBJ2-3 TRBV18 NA CASSPPSAPISTDTQYF TGTGCCAGCTCACCACCGAGCGCCCCTATTAGCACAGATACGCAGTATTTT
NA TRBJ2-1 TRBV6-1 NA CASSEFESSYNEQFF TGTGCCAGCAGTGAATTTGAGTCCTCCTACAATGAGCAGTTCTTC
NA TRBJ1-2 TRBV7-9 NA CASSLAPGYGYTF TGTGCCAGCAGCTTAGCGCCGGGGTATGGCTACACCTTC
NA TRBJ1-2 TRBV5-8 NA CASSLYSRGGYGYTF TGTGCCAGCAGCTTGTACTCGAGGGGGGGGTATGGCTACACCTTC
TRBD1 TRBJ2-5 TRBV11-2 NA CASSPGQVAQETQYF TGTGCCAGCAGCCCCGGACAGGTTGCGCAGGAGACCCAGTACTTC
NA TRBJ1-4 TRBV27 once CASSSGLRGRAEKLFF TGTGCCAGCAGTTCTGGGCTTCGGGGTCGCGCTGAAAAACTGTTTTTT
NA TRBJ1-5 TRBV19 NA CASSMGGTVGQPQHF TGTGCCAGTAGTATGGGGGGGACGGTCGGTCAGCCCCAGCATTTT
NA TRBJ1-3 TRBV18 NA CASSPSTTGHTGGNTIYF TGTGCCAGCTCACCTTCGACAACTGGACACACTGGGGGAAACACCATATATTTT
NA TRBJ1-2 TRBV7-2 NA CASSLTDANYGYTF TGTGCCAGCAGCTTGACTGACGCTAACTATGGCTACACCTTC
NA TRBJ2-7 TRBV9 NA CASSVLGADEQYF TGTGCCAGCAGCGTCCTGGGGGCAGATGAGCAGTACTTC
TRBD1 TRBJ2-7 TRBV9 once CASSATRGSYEQYF TGTGCCAGCAGCGCTACCAGGGGGTCCTACGAGCAGTACTTC
NA TRBJ1-2 TRBV29-1 few CSVVGHFYGYTF TGCAGCGTTGTCGGACACTTCTATGGCTACACCTTC
NA TRBJ2-1 TRBV7-9 NA CASSPLDEQFF TGTGCCAGCAGCCCTCTAGATGAGCAGTTCTTC
NA TRBJ2-1 TRBV6-2/TRBV6-3 NA CASSYSVGLGFF TGTGCCAGCAGTTACTCAGTGGGACTCGGGTTCTTC
NA TRBJ1-2 TRBV4-1 NA CASSQVERRYYGYTF TGCGCCAGCAGCCAAGTTGAGAGGAGGTACTATGGCTACACCTTC
TRBD1 TRBJ1-5 TRBV5-6 NA CASSSGTGYNNQPQHF TGTGCCAGCAGCTCCGGGACAGGTTATAATAATCAGCCCCAGCATTTT
NA TRBJ1-2 TRBV18 NA CASSPRQEWRYGYTF TGTGCCAGCTCACCCAGACAGGAATGGAGGTATGGCTACACCTTC
NA TRBJ1-2 TRBV6-5 NA CASSPGGGYTF TGTGCCAGCAGTCCGGGAGGTGGCTACACCTTC